The next 27 T cell receptor beta chains were all read from a single sample in a study of T-cell reconstitution after alpha-beta-depleted transplantation in children. During its preparation, the TCRbeta library received unique molecular identifiers. TCRdb processed the PCR reads anew with MiXCR; each CDR3 protein has one entry. The sample holds 130,000 to 150,000 distinct CDR3 sequences; roughly 9% are singletons and the top ten take around a sixth. Sequences were derived from PBMCs, mostly from graft donor cells, sampled 180 days after TCRalphabeta/CD19-depleted stem cell transplant. The receptors derive from a female patient aged 2-15 years who had a stem cell transplant for congenital amegakaryocytic thrombocytopenia, so the T cells may come from the graft donor.

This clonotype has at least ten counts. CDR3: CASSLVPRQETQYF. CDR3 nucleotide sequence: TGTGCCAGCAGCTTGGTGCCTAGGCAAGAGACCCAGTACTTC. This chain joins TRBV5-4 and TRBJ2-5; D ambiguous. The CDR3 has 14 amino acids. In germline, CDR1 is SGHNT, CDR2 YYREEE (reference sequence). Trimming cost V 0 bases and J 2 bases, with 8 bases left between them.

Many counts were recorded for this clonotype. This CDR3 is CASSQESGVIYGYTF. CDR3 coding DNA: TGCGCCAGCAGCCAAGAATCGGGAGTTATCTATGGCTACACCTTC. V is TRBV4-1 and J is TRBJ1-2; D call uncertain. V was trimmed by 0 bases and J by 4 bases, leaving 12 bases between them. Per germline, CDR1 MGHRA and CDR2 YSYEKL. This CDR3 is built from 15 residues.

A few counts support this clonotype. V is TRBV7-2 and J is TRBJ1-2; perhaps TRBD1 as D (5 bases). Between the trimmed V and J ends, which lost 5 bases and 8 bases, there was a span of 21 bases. Germline CDR1 is SGHTA and CDR2 is FQGNSA. This CDR3 has 15 amino acids. The CDR3 protein is CASSPTAGQTTGYTF. The CDR3 DNA reads TGTGCCAGCAGCCCGACAGCGGGGCAGACGACGGGCTACACCTTC. The full variable domain, its missing parts supplied by reference TRBV7-2 and TRBJ1-2, is GAGVSQSPSNKVTEKGKDVELRCDPISGHTALYWYRQSLGQGLEFLIYFQGNSAPDKSGLPSDRFSAERTGGSVSTLTIQRTQQEDSAVYLCASSPTAGQTTGYTFGSGTRLTVV.

This clonotype was picked up many times. The chain links TRBV5-8 to TRBJ1-5; no reliable D call. Trimming took off 4 bases at V and 0 bases at J, with 8 bases between the two ends. The CDR3 spans 14 residues. Germline CDR1 SGHTS, CDR2 YDEGEE. CDR3: CASSKGYSNQPQHF. DNA for the CDR3: TGTGCCAGCAGCAAGGGATATAGCAATCAGCCCCAGCATTTT.

V gene TRBV20-1 combines with J gene TRBJ2-5; 11 bases fit TRBD1. Looked up from germline, CDR1 is DFQATT and CDR2 is SNEGSKA (reference sequence). The length of the CDR3 is 15 residues. The V and J ends lost 5 bases and 4 bases, in that order; junction bases with no gene match: 9. The CDR3 here is CSAGLGTGGGETQYF. The CDR3 DNA follows: TGCAGTGCTGGCCTGGGGACAGGGGGAGGAGAGACCCAGTACTTC.

This clonotype was observed a few times. J is TRBJ2-7 and V is TRBV28; 8 bases are a match to TRBD2. The CDR3 runs to 13 residues. V was clipped by 10 bases and J by 2 bases; unmatched bases: 7. Germline V gene data show CDR1 as MDHEN and CDR2 as SYDVKM. The CDR3 loop reads CATTSGVTYEQYF. As DNA, the CDR3 is TGTGCCACAACTAGCGGAGTTACCTACGAGCAGTACTTC.

This chain links TRBV5-6 with TRBJ2-7; tentatively, D is TRBD1 or TRBD2 (5 bases each). V lost 4 bases and J lost 2, with 13 bases in between. The CDR3 extends over 14 amino acids. Per germline, CDR1 SGHDT and CDR2 YYEEEE. CDR3 protein: CASSAGDLPYEQYF. For the CDR3, the DNA is TGTGCCAGCAGCGCCGGGGACCTCCCCTACGAGCAGTACTTC.

The chain joins TRBV7-2 to TRBJ2-2, with TRBD2 matching over 7 bases. The CDR3 sequence is 16 residues long. V shed 2 bases and J 7 bases; nucleotides not matched to a gene: 10. From germline, CDR1 is SGHTA and CDR2 FQGNSA. In DNA form, the CDR3 reads TGTGCCAGCAGCTTACTTCGCGGGAGTTACGTCGGGGAGCTGTTTTTT. Amino acids: CASSLLRGSYVGELFF.

This clonotype was counted ten times or more. The chain combines TRBV5-4 with TRBJ2-7, with 7 bases aligning to TRBD1. Unmatched junction bases numbered 8, after V lost 4 bases and J lost 7 bases. The CDR3 loop spans 13 amino acids. Germline assignment: CDR1 SGHNT and CDR2 YYREEE (reference sequence). The CDR3 nucleotides read TGTGCCAGCAGCCGGCAGGGGGTAGTGGAGCAGTACTTC. Translated: CASSRQGVVEQYF.

With regard to this clonotype: A single base separates this from a much larger clone, so it may be a read error. This chain links TRBV3-1 with TRBJ2-4, with 7 bases that match TRBD2. This CDR3 has 17 residues. The V gene's germline CDR1 is LGHDT and CDR2 YNNKEL (reference sequence). The CDR3 here is CASSQTSVAGSKNSQYF. CDR3 nucleotide sequence: TGTGCCAGCAGCCAAACTTCCGTAGCGGGTTCCAAAAACAGTCAGTACTTC. Filled out from reference TRBV3-1 and TRBJ2-4, the complete variable domain reads DTAVSQTPKYLVTQMGNDKSIKCEQNLGHDTMYWYKQDSKKFLKIMFSYNNKELIINETVPNRFSPKSPDKAHLNLHINSLELGDSAVYFCASSQTSVAGSKNSQYFGAGTRLSVL.

This clonotype was observed at least ten times. The V gene is TRBV20-1, the J gene TRBJ2-3; the D gene is possibly TRBD1 (6 bases). The CDR3 runs 15 residues. V was pared by 0 bases and J by 1 base, with 11 bases between. Per germline, CDR1 DFQATT and CDR2 SNEGSKA (reference sequence). The CDR3 region is CSARDRDIGTDTQYF. CDR3 bases: TGCAGTGCTAGAGACCGGGACATTGGCACAGATACGCAGTATTTT.

The rearrangement links TRBV9 to TRBJ2-4, with 13 bases matching TRBD2. Germline V gives CDR1 SGDLS, CDR2 YYNGEE. Germline trimming cut 3 bases from V and 8 bases from J; bases unmatched to any gene: 8. The CDR3 extends over 16 amino acids. Here the CDR3 reads CASSARGTSGMDIQYF. CDR3 nucleotide sequence: TGTGCCAGCAGCGCAAGGGGGACTAGCGGGATGGACATTCAGTACTTC.

This clonotype has just a few counts. This rearrangement joins TRBV20-1 to TRBJ1-1; D is uncertain. The CDR3 covers 15 residues. V was trimmed by 0 bases and J by 0 bases, leaving 11 bases between them. Germline V gives CDR1 DFQATT, CDR2 SNEGSKA (reference sequence). CDR3 in amino acids: CSARDPREMNTEAFF. CDR3 DNA: TGCAGTGCTAGAGATCCTCGGGAGATGAACACTGAAGCTTTCTTT.

The table lists this clonotype with many counts. V usage is TRBV3-1 and J usage is TRBJ1-3; D remains ambiguous. V lost 1 base to trimming and J lost 6 bases, with 7 bases between them. There are 13 residues in the CDR3. Germline loops: CDR1 LGHDT, CDR2 YNNKEL (reference sequence). CDR3 sequence: CASSQGSANTIYF. CDR3 sequence (DNA): TGTGCCAGCAGCCAAGGATCGGCAAACACCATATATTTT.

This clonotype has more than one count but fewer than ten. This sequence joins TRBV4-2 and TRBJ2-1, with 12 bases aligning to TRBD2. Germline V gene data show CDR1 as LGHNA and CDR2 as YNFKEQ. With 8 bases clipped from V and 2 bases from J, the junction kept 10 bases outside the gene matches. There are 17 residues in the CDR3. CDR3 bases: TGTGCCAGCGCGCTAGCGGGGGGGGCAGTAACCTACAATGAGCAGTTCTTC. It is translated as CASALAGGAVTYNEQFF.

A note on this clonotype: Since a much larger clone is just one base distant, this may be a read error. The J gene is TRBJ2-5, the V gene TRBV5-1, with D perhaps matching TRBD1 or TRBD2 (5 bases each). Germline values: CDR1 SGHRS, CDR2 YFSETQ. V lost 5 bases to trimming and J lost 4 bases, with 15 bases between them. The CDR3 covers 14 residues. CDR3 protein: CASSPGTYPETQYF. The DNA of the CDR3 is TGCGCCAGCAGTCCCGGGACGTACCCAGAGACCCAGTACTTC.

There are many counts of this clonotype. The chain has TRBV20-1 and TRBJ2-3; D gene unclear. The CDR3 sequence is 12 residues long. The V end lost 5 bases, the J end lost 6 bases, and 12 bases lay between the germline ends. The V gene's germline CDR1 is DFQATT and CDR2 SNEGSKA (reference sequence). This CDR3 reads CSARAVQDTQYF. The DNA for the CDR3 is TGCAGTGCTCGGGCCGTTCAGGATACGCAGTATTTT.

The chain couples TRBV28 to TRBJ1-5, with unresolved D. Trimming removed 7 bases from V and 0 bases from J, with 19 bases in between. Germline CDR1 reads MDHEN; CDR2 reads SYDVKM. The CDR3 is made up of 17 amino acids. The CDR3 here is CASISFPEAYSNQPQHF. CDR3 nucleotides: TGTGCCAGCATATCTTTCCCCGAGGCTTATAGCAATCAGCCCCAGCATTTT.

Many counts were recorded for this clonotype. V and J are TRBV5-6 and TRBJ2-5; D is ambiguous. The CDR3 loop spans 14 amino acids. With 2 bases removed from V and 3 bases from J, the gap between germline ends came to 11 bases. Germline V gene lookup returns CDR1 SGHDT and CDR2 YYEEEE. CDR3 sequence reads: CASSFWAPKETQYF. CDR3 coding DNA: TGTGCCAGCAGCTTTTGGGCGCCGAAAGAGACCCAGTACTTC.

The rearrangement joins TRBV5-1 to TRBJ2-1; no clear D. Germline V gene sequence: CDR1 SGHRS, CDR2 YFSETQ. The CDR3 is 13 amino acids. The V end was cut by 1 base, the J end by 2 bases, with 4 bases between. The CDR3 region is CASSLLAYNEQFF. In DNA, the CDR3 is TGCGCCAGCAGCTTGTTGGCCTACAATGAGCAGTTCTTC. The whole variable domain, filled in from reference TRBV5-1 and TRBJ2-1, reads KAGVTQTPRYLIKTRGQQVTLSCSPISGHRSVSWYQQTPGQGLQFLFEYFSETQRNKGNFPGRFSGRQFSNSRSEMNVSTLELGDSALYLCASSLLAYNEQFFGPGTRLTVL.

This clonotype came up many times. This chain connects TRBV5-1 to TRBJ2-7, with D perhaps matching TRBD1 (5 bases). Trimming pared 0 bases from V and 5 bases from J, leaving 12 bases between. Germline assignment: CDR1 SGHRS and CDR2 YFSETQ. The CDR3 runs to 14 residues. CDR3 sequence reads: CASSLAGQGDEQYF. Here the CDR3 DNA reads TGCGCCAGCAGCTTGGCCGGGCAGGGTGACGAGCAGTACTTC.

A single count supports this clonotype. This sequence may be a read error, since a much larger clone differs from it by one base. The chain couples TRBV7-1 to TRBJ1-5; D unclear. TRBV7-1 is recorded as an ORF, its role being uncertain. With 1 base removed from V and 3 bases from J, the gap between germline ends came to 7 bases. This CDR3 contains 14 residues. CDR3 nucleotides: TGTGCCAGCAGCTCAGGGGTCCTCAATCAGCCCCAGCATTTT. This translates into CASSSGVLNQPQHF.

This clonotype was counted at least ten times. The chain links TRBV28 to TRBJ2-7; TRBD1 is a possible D gene (5 bases). The V and J ends lost 2 bases and 2 bases respectively, with 7 bases between them. The CDR3 sequence is 13 residues long. Germline V gene data show CDR1 as MDHEN and CDR2 as SYDVKM. CDR3 DNA sequence: TGTGCCAGCAGTTTAGCAGGGCCCTACGAGCAGTACTTC. This gives the protein CASSLAGPYEQYF.

This clonotype was counted between two and nine times. This sequence joins TRBV28 and TRBJ1-2, with 8 bases fitting TRBD1. Trimming removed 1 base from V and 3 bases from J; junction bases left unmatched: 1. Germline CDR1 and CDR2: MDHEN and SYDVKM. The CDR3 is 14 amino acids. The CDR3 region is CASSLLGQDYGYTF. The CDR3 nucleotides read TGTGCCAGCAGTTTATTGGGACAGGACTATGGCTACACCTTC.

This clonotype was counted many times. The chain links TRBV10-3 to TRBJ2-7; 7 bases line up with TRBD2. V gave up 2 bases and J gave up 5 bases; unmatched junction bases: 9. The germline CDR1 and CDR2 sequences are ENHRY and SYGVKD. The CDR3 covers 15 residues. The CDR3 DNA follows: TGTGCCATCAGTGAGATCGGGGGGACGGTCGACGAGCAGTACTTC. Protein product: CAISEIGGTVDEQYF.

This clonotype was detected a few times. The rearrangement links TRBV20-1 to TRBJ1-5, with D possibly being TRBD1 (5 bases). Trimming cost V 3 bases and J 2 bases, with 14 bases left between them. Germline CDR1 reads DFQATT; CDR2 reads SNEGSKA (reference sequence). CDR3 length: 15 residues. The CDR3, as DNA: TGCAGTGCTAGTTCAGGGTTGGCTGGCAATCAGCCCCAGCATTTT. It specifies CSASSGLAGNQPQHF.

Ten or more counts support this clonotype. The chain uses TRBV20-1 and TRBJ2-5, with D uncertain. The V and J ends lost 3 bases and 6 bases respectively, with 11 bases between them. CDR3 length: 12 residues. Germline CDR1 and CDR2: DFQATT and SNEGSKA (reference sequence). CDR3 in DNA: TGCAGTGCTAGTGATGGGGAAAAGACCCAGTACTTC. It codes for CSASDGEKTQYF.